The sample holds many counts of the clone carrying this TCR beta chain. The data originate from a study of T cells in Graves' hyperthyroidism and ophthalmopathy. The source material, RNA transcripts, was used to amplify TCR beta CDR3 regions. The TCR CDR3 was amplified in a first-round RT-PCR using the HTBI primer set. TCRdb reprocessed the multiplex PCR reads via MiXCR and lists one record per CDR3 protein. The profile shows about 400,000 distinct CDR3 sequences, about 14% of them singletons. The ends were cut back, 4 bases at V and 8 bases at J, with 11 bases in the middle. The CDR3 length is 13 residues.

Source material: blood. This sequence originates from a woman in her 30s with Graves' ophthalmopathy. The rearrangement joins TRBV12-3 or TRBV12-4 to TRBJ1-4; D ambiguous. This CDR3 reads CASSSPALEKLFF. The CDR3 DNA reads TGTGCCAGCAGTTCCCCCGCGTTGGAAAAACTGTTTTTT.